This TCR beta chain originates from a study of cytomegalovirus exposure and HLA in healthy donors. General study findings and limits: It was reported that TCR beta sequences correctly inferred the HLA-A and HLA-B alleles for most subjects. Another analysis was done later, and it associated around 16,000 TCR beta sequences with HLA alleles at 0.05 false discovery rate.

On this clone itself: Its antigen is not identified.

CDR3 size: 15 residues. V shed 1 base, J shed 0 bases, and the junction held 3 bases outside the gene matches. Researchers ran the PCR with 60 Vbeta and 13 Jbeta primers. Libraries were prepared by immunoSEQ multiplex PCR; TCRdb keeps only in-frame clonotypes and omits some of them. In the table there are 55,000 to 65,000 clones, 80% of which are singletons. The receptor's source is a woman in her 40s in good health and CMV-seronegative. The source material was PBMCs. The V gene is TRBV6-7, the J gene TRBJ2-7, with 7 bases lining up with TRBD2. TRBV6-7 is an ORF; its function is uncertain. CDR3 amino acids: CASSYLLADSYEQYF. CDR3 coding DNA: TGTGCCAGCAGTTACTTGCTAGCGGACTCCTACGAGCAGTACTTC.